The TCR beta chain under discussion was sequenced for a study of T cells after yellow fever vaccination (dated by TCRdb to the late 2010s). With respect to the entire study: The SMART-Seq v4 Ultra Low Input RNA kit was used to prepare libraries from fractions with low cell numbers. Blood samples were taken at several timepoints before and after primary and secondary immunization, and bulk PBMC replicates and cell subsets were isolated. To track T-cell clones before and after primary and booster YFV17D yellow fever vaccination, bulk TCR alpha and beta repertoires were sequenced longitudinally. Two healthy male donors, one aged 18 to 29 and one aged 30 to 40 years, were included in the cohort. General conclusions and limits of the study: Most clones expanded after primary vaccination were re-detected after the booster (almost 97% of CD4 and about nine tenths of CD8), suggesting broad memory maintenance. Compared with the primary T-cell response, the secondary T-cell response was faster but weaker, reaching its peak on day 5 rather than on day 15. Computational filtering was required because FACS-sorted repertoires could contain abundant contaminating clonotypes from the bulk population. Only two donors were included in the study, so the extent to which the findings can be generalized is limited. A small share of clonotypes occurred in both CD4 and CD8 compartments, likely arising from convergent recombination.

This clonotype was detected only a few times. The antigen this receptor binds is unknown. One base away there is no much larger clone; base qualities are not given. Synthesis of TCR cDNA relied on 5'RACE template switching, a step that introduced a universal primer site along with unique molecular identifiers. Priming for cDNA synthesis came from both the TCR alpha and TCR beta constant segments. Libraries were amplified in two PCR steps, with sample barcodes and sequencing adapters added in the second step. Sequencing of libraries was performed on Illumina HiSeq 2500 (2x100 bp) or NovaSeq (2x150 bp). The study's processing was this. Reads were demultiplexed and collapsed into UMI consensus sequences with MIGEC, and V(D)J alignment was performed with MiXCR. Clonotypes responding to the vaccine were identified with edgeR on replicate PBMC samples, with the criteria of FDR below 0.01 and a log2 fold change above 5 up to day 15. CD4 or CD8 identity was assigned to each bulk clonotype according to whether the clonotype was present at higher abundance in the sequenced CD4 repertoire or the sequenced CD8 repertoire. Using fastp at Q25 and MiXCR, TCRdb reprocessed the public reads and kept productive beta chains. Merged by CDR3 protein, the rows form single entries marked with the most common genes and DNA. The V and J calls and clone size come from TCRdb's table, not from the authors' own analysis. Counted in this sample were approximately 510,000 distinct CDR3 sequences; 21% of them appeared once. Of the sample, about 16% is held by the ten largest clones.

V gives up 0 bases and J gives up 3 bases, and the segment between their germline ends measures 9 bases. Sequences SQVTM (CDR1) and ANQGSEA (CDR2) are obtained from the germline V gene. CDR3 length: 13 amino acids, cysteine to phenylalanine. Of the read, only the CDR3 DNA is kept; its 39 bases are in frame from base 1. What the treatment or condition label conveys for this sample: live attenuated yellow fever vaccine strain. At every blood-draw timepoint, two biological replicates of bulk PBMCs were collected. A standard Ficoll-Paque protocol was used to isolate PBMCs from peripheral blood. RNA was extracted with TriZol from bulk PBMCs, CD4 and CD8 fractions, and dextramer-positive and dextramer-negative fractions.

This receptor was obtained from a young man who received the YFV17D yellow fever vaccine. This chain is built from TRBV29-1 and TRBJ2-7; D gene: possibly TRBD2, on 6 matching bases. Sequences were derived from PBMCs, sampled around 3 weeks after the first yellow fever vaccination. The CDR3 has the sequence CSVEEEGSYEQYF. The base sequence is TGCAGCGTTGAAGAGGAGGGTAGCTACGAGCAGTACTTC.